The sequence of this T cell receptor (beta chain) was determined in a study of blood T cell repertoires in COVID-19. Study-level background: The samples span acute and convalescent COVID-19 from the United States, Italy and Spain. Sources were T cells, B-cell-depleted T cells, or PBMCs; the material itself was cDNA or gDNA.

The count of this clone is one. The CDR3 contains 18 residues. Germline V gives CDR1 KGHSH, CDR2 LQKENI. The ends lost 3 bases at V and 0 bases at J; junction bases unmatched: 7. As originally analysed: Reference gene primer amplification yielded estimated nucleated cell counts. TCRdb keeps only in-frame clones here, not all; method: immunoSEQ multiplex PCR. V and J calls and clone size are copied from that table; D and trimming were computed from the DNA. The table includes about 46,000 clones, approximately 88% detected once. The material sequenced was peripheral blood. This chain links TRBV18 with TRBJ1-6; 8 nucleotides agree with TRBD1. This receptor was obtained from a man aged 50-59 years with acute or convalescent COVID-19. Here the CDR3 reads CASSPQQGVSSYNSPLHF. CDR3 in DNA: TGTGCCAGCTCACCGCAACAGGGGGTGAGCTCCTATAATTCACCCCTCCACTTT.